Presented here are 13 T cell receptor beta chains from one specimen sequenced in a study of blood T cell repertoires in COVID-19. The table came from immunoSEQ multiplex PCR; TCRdb's copy has only in-frame clones and leaves some out. Of 200,000 to 250,000 clones in the sample, over 80% were seen once. The sequencing input was peripheral blood. Receptors originate from a human donor in a cohort sampled during active COVID-19.

The rearrangement uses TRBV12-5 and TRBJ2-1; 9 bases map to TRBD2. The germline V gene encodes CDR1 LGHNT and CDR2 FRNRAP. Trimming at V came to 3 bases and at J to 6 bases, leaving 21 bases not matched to a gene. The CDR3 runs to 20 residues. The CDR3 reads CASGFTHGPSGAGSLNEQFF. CDR3 in DNA: TGTGCTAGTGGTTTTACCCACGGCCCTAGCGGGGCCGGGTCCCTCAATGAGCAGTTCTTC.

The gene calls are TRBV18 and TRBJ1-1, with 8 bases lining up with TRBD1. Germline CDR1 and CDR2: KGHSH and LQKENI. This CDR3 is built from 14 residues. V shed 3 bases and J 5 bases; nucleotides not matched to a gene: 5. The CDR3 sequence is CASSPRGQGTEAFF. The CDR3 coding sequence is TGTGCCAGCTCACCCCGAGGACAGGGAACTGAAGCTTTCTTT.

V gene TRBV13 combines with J gene TRBJ1-6; unclear D gene. There are 15 residues in the CDR3. Germline V gene sequence: CDR1 PRHDT, CDR2 FYEKMQ (reference sequence). The V end lost 6 bases, the J end lost 8 bases, and 17 bases lay between the germline ends. In DNA, the CDR3 is TGTGCCAGCAGTCACGGAGGACGAGAGGATTCACCCCTCCACTTT. Residues: CASSHGGREDSPLHF.

The chain has TRBV6-5 and TRBJ2-7; 12 positions agree with TRBD1. With V trimmed by 0 bases and J by 7 bases, 4 bases remained unmatched. The CDR3 runs 15 residues. Per germline, CDR1 MNHEY and CDR2 SVGAGI. CDR3 bases: TGTGCCAGCAGTTACTCGCGGGACAGGGGGCCGGAGCAGTACTTC. The encoded protein is CASSYSRDRGPEQYF.

The chain has TRBV14 and TRBJ1-4; D remains unclear. V lost 3 bases to trimming and J lost 7 bases, with 27 bases between them. Looked up from germline, CDR1 is SGHDN and CDR2 is FVKESK. The CDR3 contains 19 residues. CDR3 DNA: TGTGCCAGCAGCCATCCCACGTCCAGAACCTACTCAGAGGGTGAAAAACTGTTTTTT. This sequence encodes CASSHPTSRTYSEGEKLFF.

The chain couples TRBV10-3 to TRBJ1-4; unclear D gene. This CDR3 region has 13 residues. Trimming shortened V by 3 bases and J by 8 bases, and 10 bases separated the two germline ends. From germline, CDR1 is ENHRY and CDR2 SYGVKD. CDR3 region: CAISDREGEKLFF. In DNA, the CDR3 is TGTGCCATCAGTGACAGAGAGGGCGAAAAACTGTTTTTT.

The chain links TRBV28 to TRBJ1-6, with 8 bases aligning to TRBD1. The CDR3 spans 18 residues. CDR1 and CDR2 (germline): MDHEN, SYDVKM. Trimming took 3 bases from V and 7 from J; bases not matched to a gene: 14. This CDR3 is CASSFLRQGHVGNSPLHF. The DNA of the CDR3 is TGTGCCAGCAGTTTTCTAAGACAGGGGCACGTAGGAAATTCACCCCTCCACTTT.

This chain links TRBV5-1 with TRBJ1-2; D unclear. The V gene lost 4 bases and the J gene lost 1 base, with 17 bases spanning the gap. CDR1 and CDR2 from the germline V gene are SGHRS and YFSETQ. The CDR3 covers 16 residues. The CDR3 here is CASSLEPREYNYGYTF. Written as DNA, the CDR3 is TGCGCCAGCAGCCTTGAGCCCCGGGAGTATAACTATGGCTACACCTTC.

The rearrangement uses TRBV7-6 and TRBJ2-2, with 7 bases fitting TRBD1. V shed 5 bases, J shed 3 bases, and the junction held 9 bases outside the gene matches. Germline values: CDR1 SGHVS, CDR2 FNYEAQ. The CDR3 contains 16 residues. The CDR3: CASSPHNRGDTGELFF. For the CDR3, the DNA is TGTGCCAGCAGCCCTCATAACAGGGGAGACACCGGGGAGCTGTTTTTT.

The J gene is TRBJ1-1, the V gene TRBV30; D unresolved. With 3 bases removed from V and 0 bases from J, the gap between germline ends came to 14 bases. The germline gives CDR1 GTSNPN, CDR2 SVGIG (reference sequence). This CDR3 is 15 amino acids long. The CDR3 loop reads CAWRSRRPMNTEAFF. The CDR3 coding sequence is TGTGCCTGGAGGTCCCGGCGGCCCATGAACACTGAAGCTTTCTTT.

This sequence joins TRBV6-5 and TRBJ1-5; 8 bases are a match to TRBD1. The J segment lost 7 bases and the V segment lost 6 bases, leaving 11 bases of the junction unmatched. The germline CDR1 and CDR2 sequences are MNHEY and SVGAGI. The CDR3 extends over 15 amino acids. The CDR3 region has the DNA TGTGCCAGCAGAAGCGGACAGGGTGTATGGCAGCCCCAGCATTTT. Residues: CASRSGQGVWQPQHF.

This clone occurred once. The chain combines TRBV5-1 with TRBJ2-2; no firm D call. Germline V CDR1 and CDR2: SGHRS, YFSETQ. The CDR3 runs 15 residues. Trimming stripped 0 bases from V and 2 bases from J, with 8 bases between. The chain's CDR3 is CASSLGQINTGELFF. CDR3 bases: TGCGCCAGCAGCTTGGGGCAAATTAACACCGGGGAGCTGTTTTTT.

This chain connects TRBV10-3 to TRBJ1-5, with 8 bases fitting TRBD1. CDR1 is ENHRY, CDR2 SYGVKD, per germline. V lost 0 bases, J lost 4 bases, and 5 bases stayed unmatched. CDR3 size: 16 residues. Written as DNA, the CDR3 is TGTGCCATCAGTGAGTCGGCAGGGGGCTCTAATCAGCCCCAGCATTTT. It is translated as CAISESAGGSNQPQHF.